The clone carrying this T cell receptor beta chain was observed at least ten times. The germline gives CDR1 LGHNT, CDR2 FRNRAP. The CDR3 sequence is 16 residues long. Trimming cost V 3 bases and J 5 bases, with 19 bases left between them. The data were taken from a study of T cell repertoires in cytomegalovirus infection. Each CDR3 protein is one row after TCRdb ran MiXCR on the reads. The table includes roughly 280,000 distinct CDR3 sequences, less than 9.5% detected once. Sample: PBMCs. V usage is TRBV12-5 and J usage is TRBJ2-5, with D perhaps TRBD2 (5 bases). The receptor's source is a human donor in good health (CMV status not recorded). Some clones in this sample may be carry-over from other donors' samples. For the CDR3, the DNA is TGTGCTAGTGGTTTCGGGCCCGGACTGGCCCAGGAGACCCAGTACTTC. This codes for CASGFGPGLAQETQYF.